These 27 T cell receptor beta chains share one sample of origin, sequenced in a study of Ad26.COV2.S vaccination and SARS-CoV-2 variants. Data came from immunoSEQ multiplex PCR; TCRdb stores just in-frame clones and leaves some out. The sample consists of around 100,000 clones, over 60% of them appearing once. The sequences come from peripheral blood, collected after recovery from COVID-19. These receptors originate from a human donor who had recovered from COVID-19.

The V call is TRBV10-1, the J call TRBJ2-3; D is tentatively TRBD1 or TRBD2 (6 bases each). V was pared by 3 bases and J by 0 bases, with 13 bases between. CDR1 WNHNN and CDR2 SYGVQD come from the germline V gene (reference sequence). This CDR3 is built from 16 residues. The CDR3 here is CASSDPRGDSTDTQYF. The CDR3 region has the DNA TGCGCCAGCAGTGACCCTAGGGGGGATAGCACAGATACGCAGTATTTT.

The chain couples TRBV2 to TRBJ1-2; TRBD1 is a possible D gene (5 bases). Deletions cut 8 bases from V and 3 bases from J, with 13 bases between. CDR1 is SNHLY and CDR2 is FYNNEI in the germline V gene. The CDR3 is 13 amino acids. CDR3 region: CASGSGSYYGYTF. CDR3 DNA: TGTGCCAGCGGGTCAGGGTCATACTATGGCTACACCTTC.

This chain joins TRBV18 and TRBJ1-3; 10 nucleotides match TRBD1. Unmatched junction bases numbered 4, after V lost 2 bases and J lost 0 bases. The CDR3 totals 17 residues. Germline V lookup: CDR1 KGHSH, CDR2 LQKENI. The CDR3 DNA reads as TGTGCCAGCTCACCAGGGACAGGGGCCCTCTCTGGAAACACCATATATTTT. This gives the protein CASSPGTGALSGNTIYF. The whole variable domain, remainder taken from reference TRBV18 and TRBJ1-3, is NAGVMQNPRHLVRRRGQEARLRCSPMKGHSHVYWYRQLPEEGLKFMVYLQKENIIDESGMPKERFSAEFPKEGPSILRIQQVVRGDSAAYFCASSPGTGALSGNTIYFGEGSWLTVV.

This clone was counted at least ten times. This chain uses TRBV7-6 with TRBJ1-3; no reliable D call. In germline, CDR1 is SGHVS, CDR2 FNYEAQ. V lost 3 bases and J lost 5, with 5 bases in between. This CDR3 is 12 amino acids long. The CDR3 DNA follows: TGTGCCAGCAGCTTGGAAAGAAACACCATATATTTT. Encoded protein: CASSLERNTIYF. The full variable domain, its missing parts supplied by reference TRBV7-6 and TRBJ1-3, is GAGVSQSPRYKVTKRGQDVALRCDPISGHVSLYWYRQALGQGPEFLTYFNYEAQQDKSGLPNDRFSAERPEGSISTLTIQRTEQRDSAMYRCASSLERNTIYFGEGSWLTVV.

The V and J genes are TRBV19 and TRBJ1-2; possible D gene TRBD1, 5 bases. From germline, CDR1 is LNHDA and CDR2 SQIVND (reference sequence). V was trimmed by 3 bases and J by 4 bases, leaving 12 bases between them. The CDR3 is made up of 14 amino acids. The CDR3 reads CASSISKQAYGYTF. DNA for the CDR3: TGTGCCAGTAGTATTTCGAAACAGGCCTATGGCTACACCTTC.

This chain connects TRBV2 to TRBJ1-1, with 7 bases lining up with TRBD1. Germline V lookup: CDR1 SNHLY, CDR2 FYNNEI. The CDR3 extends over 16 amino acids. The J segment lost 1 base and the V segment lost 5 bases, leaving 10 bases of the junction unmatched. This chain's CDR3 is CASSTRDRTPNTEAFF. CDR3 sequence (DNA): TGTGCCAGCAGTACCCGGGACAGAACCCCGAACACTGAAGCTTTCTTT.

The chain has TRBV4-3 and TRBJ1-2; no firm D call. Trimming took 4 bases from V and 8 from J, leaving 14 bases between them. Looked up from germline, CDR1 is LGHNA and CDR2 is YSLEER. This CDR3 has 13 amino acids. CDR3 coding DNA: TGCGCCAGCAGCCGGGGTCGGGATGGAGGCTACACCTTC. It specifies CASSRGRDGGYTF.

This clone is a singleton in its sample. The genes are TRBV11-2 and TRBJ1-1, with 9 bases matching TRBD1. The CDR3 is 14 amino acids. Germline V gene data show CDR1 as SGHAT and CDR2 as FQNNGV. J gave up 4 bases and V 4 bases, and 4 bases lay outside the gene matches. CDR3 region: CASSSLTGGTEAFF. DNA of the CDR3: TGTGCCAGCAGCTCCTTGACAGGGGGCACTGAAGCTTTCTTT.

This chain joins TRBV5-1 and TRBJ2-5; D remains ambiguous. Germline V gene lookup returns CDR1 SGHRS and CDR2 YFSETQ. This CDR3 contains 15 residues. The V gene lost 0 bases and the J gene lost 5 bases, with 14 bases spanning the gap. In nucleotides, the CDR3 is TGCGCCAGCAGCTTGGCCGGACCGACCATCGAGACCCAGTACTTC. Translation: CASSLAGPTIETQYF. The full variable domain, its missing parts supplied by reference TRBV5-1 and TRBJ2-5, is KAGVTQTPRYLIKTRGQQVTLSCSPISGHRSVSWYQQTPGQGLQFLFEYFSETQRNKGNFPGRFSGRQFSNSRSEMNVSTLELGDSALYLCASSLAGPTIETQYFGPGTRLLVL.

The rearrangement joins TRBV19 to TRBJ1-1, with D unclear. V lost 3 bases, J lost 6 bases, and 5 bases lay in between. This CDR3 has 11 residues. CDR1 LNHDA and CDR2 SQIVND come from the germline V gene (reference sequence). The CDR3 protein is CASSIFAEAFF. CDR3 in DNA: TGTGCCAGTAGTATTTTCGCTGAAGCTTTCTTT.

V gene TRBV2 combines with J gene TRBJ1-3, with D hard to call. Trimming cost V 4 bases and J 3 bases, with 4 bases left between them. The germline gives CDR1 SNHLY, CDR2 FYNNEI. CDR3 length: 12 amino acids. The CDR3 bases are TGTGCCAGCAGTGGCGTTGGAAACACCATATATTTT. Its translation: CASSGVGNTIYF.

The genes are TRBV7-9 and TRBJ1-6; 7 positions agree with TRBD1. The V and J ends lost 5 bases and 9 bases, in that order; junction bases with no gene match: 7. CDR3 length: 14 residues. CDR1 and CDR2 from the germline V gene are SEHNR and FQNEAQ (reference sequence). This CDR3 is CASSPQGLGSPLHF. DNA of the CDR3: TGTGCCAGCAGCCCACAGGGGCTGGGTTCACCCCTCCACTTT.

The chain couples TRBV19 to TRBJ1-1; TRBD1 might be the D (6 bases). V gave up 11 bases and J gave up 4 bases, with 17 bases separating them. Looked up from germline, CDR1 is LNHDA and CDR2 is SQIVND (reference sequence). CDR3 length: 13 amino acids. CDR3 loop: CAGGPRGGTEAFF. Written as DNA, the CDR3 is TGTGCCGGGGGCCCGCGGGGAGGCACTGAAGCTTTCTTT.

The chain recombines TRBV10-2 with TRBJ1-3; D call uncertain. Germline assignment: CDR1 WSHSY and CDR2 SAAADI. The length of the CDR3 is 12 residues. Trimming took off 4 bases at V and 4 bases at J, with 5 bases between the two ends. CDR3 sequence (DNA): TGCGCCAGCAGTGGAACCGGAAACACCATATATTTT. Translating gives CASSGTGNTIYF.

This sequence joins TRBV11-1 and TRBJ1-2; D may be TRBD1 (5 bases). The V end lost 2 bases, the J end lost 7 bases, and 11 bases lay between the germline ends. The CDR3 runs to 13 residues. Germline loops: CDR1 SGHAT, CDR2 FQDESV (reference sequence). The CDR3 nucleotides read TGTGCCAGCAGCTTATCCAGGGATGGTGGCTACACCTTC. It is translated as CASSLSRDGGYTF.

This rearrangement joins TRBV4-1 to TRBJ2-3, with 11 bases identical to TRBD2. This CDR3 has 15 residues. Trimming cost V 6 bases and J 5 bases; bases outside gene matches: 7. Germline V CDR1 and CDR2: MGHRA, YSYEKL. DNA for the CDR3: TGCGCCAGCAGGGGGGGGACTAGCGGACTAGATACGCAGTATTTT. Encoded protein: CASRGGTSGLDTQYF.

This rearrangement joins TRBV11-3 to TRBJ1-1, with D hard to call. Trimming pared 3 bases from V and 0 bases from J, leaving 5 bases between. In germline, CDR1 is SGHNT, CDR2 YENEEA. The CDR3 spans 13 residues. Here the CDR3 reads CASSLTLNTEAFF. Here the CDR3 DNA reads TGTGCCAGCAGCTTGACCTTGAACACTGAAGCTTTCTTT.

The chain joins TRBV19 to TRBJ2-5; D is perhaps TRBD1 (6 bases). Germline lookup yields CDR1 LNHDA and CDR2 SQIVND (reference sequence). Trimming cost V 5 bases and J 3 bases, with 16 bases left between them. This CDR3 comprises 15 residues. CDR3 bases: TGTGCCAGTAGTGCGATACAGGGATTGGAAGAGACCCAGTACTTC. The encoded protein is CASSAIQGLEETQYF.

This clone came up once. The genes are TRBV27 and TRBJ2-7; 9 bases agree with TRBD1. This CDR3 comprises 17 residues. V lost 1 base to trimming and J lost 7 bases; unmatched junction nucleotides: 14. The germline CDR1 and CDR2 sequences are MNHEY and SMNVEV (reference sequence). CDR3 sequence: CASSLYPPGQGTWEQYF. CDR3 coding DNA: TGTGCCAGCAGTTTATATCCGCCGGGACAGGGCACCTGGGAGCAGTACTTC.

The chain couples TRBV9 to TRBJ2-2; D unclear. Trimming took 1 base from V and 7 from J, leaving 8 bases between them. The CDR3 is 13 amino acids. The germline gives CDR1 SGDLS, CDR2 YYNGEE. Here the CDR3 DNA reads TGTGCCAGCAGCGTATTTGTGGGCGGGGAGCTGTTTTTT. Translation: CASSVFVGGELFF.

The rearrangement joins TRBV7-9 to TRBJ1-4; possible D gene TRBD1, 6 bases. V was pared by 0 bases and J by 7 bases, with 9 bases between. The germline CDR1 and CDR2 sequences are SEHNR and FQNEAQ (reference sequence). The CDR3 is made up of 14 amino acids. The chain's CDR3 is CASSLAPGVEKLFF. The DNA of the CDR3 is TGTGCCAGCAGCTTAGCCCCAGGGGTTGAAAAACTGTTTTTT.

In its sample, this clone was seen a few times. The gene calls are TRBV9 and TRBJ1-6, with D perhaps matching TRBD1 (5 bases). Germline CDR1 and CDR2: SGDLS and YYNGEE. The V gene lost 4 bases and the J gene lost 0 bases, with 17 bases spanning the gap. The CDR3 has 18 amino acids. CDR3 loop: CASSLGDPRSSYNSPLHF. In DNA form, the CDR3 reads TGTGCCAGCAGCCTAGGGGACCCTAGGAGCTCCTATAATTCACCCCTCCACTTT. The full variable domain, with the rest looked up from reference TRBV9 and TRBJ1-6, is DSGVTQTPKHLITATGQRVTLRCSPRSGDLSVYWYQQSLDQGLQFLIQYYNGEERAKGNILERFSAQQFPDLHSELNLSSLELGDSALYFCASSLGDPRSSYNSPLHFGNGTRLTVT.

The rearrangement links TRBV9 to TRBJ1-1; tentative D call: TRBD1 (5 bases). Germline CDR1 SGDLS, CDR2 YYNGEE. Deletions cut 4 bases from V and 4 bases from J, with 11 bases between. This CDR3 contains 13 residues. This chain's CDR3 is CASSLQVTTEAFF. CDR3 in DNA: TGTGCCAGCAGCTTACAGGTTACCACTGAAGCTTTCTTT.

The gene calls are TRBV12-5 and TRBJ2-2; 9 bases are a match to TRBD1. The CDR3 is made up of 15 amino acids. Unmatched junction bases numbered 1, after V lost 4 bases and J lost 1 base. Germline CDR1 and CDR2: LGHNT and FRNRAP. The CDR3 here is CASGWGQGNTGELFF. The CDR3 nucleotides are TGTGCTAGTGGTTGGGGACAGGGGAACACCGGGGAGCTGTTTTTT.

The CDR3 nucleotides read TGTGCCAGCAGTGAAGCGCCCGGGACAGCGGGTCAGTTCTTC. Residues: CASSEAPGTAGQFF. The V call is TRBV6-1, the J call TRBJ2-1; D might be TRBD1 (7 bases). Trimming took off 0 bases at V and 13 bases at J, with 16 bases between the two ends. There are 14 residues in the CDR3. Germline CDR1 is MNHNS and CDR2 is SASEGT.

This clone showed up just once. The V and J genes are TRBV6-5 and TRBJ1-2; D is undetermined. The CDR3 length is 14 residues. V lost 3 bases to trimming and J lost 3 bases, with 11 bases between them. Germline V gene lookup returns CDR1 MNHEY and CDR2 SVGAGI. CDR3: CASSYGSRHYGYTF. The CDR3 DNA reads TGTGCCAGCAGTTATGGCAGCCGACACTATGGCTACACCTTC.

The chain is built from TRBV5-6 and TRBJ2-3; no clear D gene. Germline V lookup: CDR1 SGHDT, CDR2 YYEEEE. There are 13 residues in the CDR3. V shed 4 bases and J shed 0 bases, with 6 bases lying between them. As DNA, the CDR3 is TGTGCCAGCAGCCGTTTTAGCACAGATACGCAGTATTTT. Translating it yields CASSRFSTDTQYF.